This T cell receptor beta chain originates from a study of cytomegalovirus exposure and HLA in healthy donors. Study results and caveats: Reportedly, cytomegalovirus status was diagnosed with high sensitivity and specificity.

13 Jbeta primers and 60 Vbeta primers were used for the PCR. Here immunoSEQ multiplex PCR was the method, and the copy in TCRdb shows in-frame clones only, minus some. The table includes under 200,000 clones, over 70% detected once. On this clone: Its antigen is not known.

Unrecorded immune exposures were likely, despite nominal health at sampling. Trimming removed 1 base at V and 3 bases at J, with 9 bases between. CDR3 size: 14 residues. The germline V gene encodes CDR1 SGHVS and CDR2 FQNEAQ. The sequence came from a woman in her 50s in good health and CMV-seropositive. The chain has TRBV7-8 and TRBJ1-2; tentatively, D is TRBD1 (6 bases). Sequencing used PBMCs. The CDR3 DNA follows: TGTGCCAGCAGCTTAGGGGACACCTACTATGGCTACACCTTC. Protein product: CASSLGDTYYGYTF.